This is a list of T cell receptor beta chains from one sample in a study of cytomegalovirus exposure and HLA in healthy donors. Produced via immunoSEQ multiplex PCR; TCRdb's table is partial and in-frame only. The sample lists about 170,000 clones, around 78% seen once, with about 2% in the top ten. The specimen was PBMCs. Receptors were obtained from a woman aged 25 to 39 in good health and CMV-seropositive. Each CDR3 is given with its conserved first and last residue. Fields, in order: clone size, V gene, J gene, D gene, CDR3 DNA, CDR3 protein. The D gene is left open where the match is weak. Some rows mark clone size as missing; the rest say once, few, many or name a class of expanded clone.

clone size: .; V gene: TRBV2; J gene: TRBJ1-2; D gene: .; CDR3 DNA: TGTGCCAGCAGTGGCCGGACAGTATCTGGCTACACCTTC; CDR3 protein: CASSGRTVSGYTF
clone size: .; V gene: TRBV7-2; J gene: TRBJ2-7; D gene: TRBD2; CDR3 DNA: TGTGCCAGCAGCTTAACTAGCGGTACCTACGAGCAGTACTTC; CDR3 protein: CASSLTSGTYEQYF
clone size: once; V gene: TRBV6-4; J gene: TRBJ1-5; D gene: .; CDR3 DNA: TGTACCAGCAGTGACCCTCTTAGGCCCTGGGGGAGGGAGCCCCAGCATTTT; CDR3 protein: CTSSDPLRPWGREPQHF
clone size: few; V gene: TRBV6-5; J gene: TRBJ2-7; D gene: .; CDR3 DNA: TGTGCCAGCAGAGCCGACAGCGCTCGGTACGAGCAGTACTTC; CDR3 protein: CASRADSARYEQYF
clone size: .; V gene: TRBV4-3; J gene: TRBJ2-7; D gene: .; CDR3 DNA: TGCGCCAGCAGCCAAGAAACAGGAACCTCCTACGAGCAGTACTTC; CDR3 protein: CASSQETGTSYEQYF
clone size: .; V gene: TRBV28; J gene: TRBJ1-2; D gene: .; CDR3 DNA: TGTGCCAGCAGCAACACCTGGGGGGAAAGAGGCAATGGCTACACCTTC; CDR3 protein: CASSNTWGERGNGYTF
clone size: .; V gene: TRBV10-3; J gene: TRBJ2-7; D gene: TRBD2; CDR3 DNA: TGTGCCATCGGGGCGGGGGTATACGAGCAGTACTTC; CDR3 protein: CAIGAGVYEQYF
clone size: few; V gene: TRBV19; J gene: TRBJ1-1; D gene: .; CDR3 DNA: TGTGCCAGTAGTCTACTACACTGGGACACTGAAGCTTTCTTT; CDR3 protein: CASSLLHWDTEAFF
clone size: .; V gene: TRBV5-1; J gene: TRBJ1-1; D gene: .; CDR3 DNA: TGCGCCAGCAGCTTCCTACAGGGTGGTAGCACTGAAGCTTTCTTT; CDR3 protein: CASSFLQGGSTEAFF
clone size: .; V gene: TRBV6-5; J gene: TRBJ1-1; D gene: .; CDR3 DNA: TGTGCCAGCACTTACGGAGGGGCCGGAGGGACTGAAGCTTTCTTT; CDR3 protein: CASTYGGAGGTEAFF
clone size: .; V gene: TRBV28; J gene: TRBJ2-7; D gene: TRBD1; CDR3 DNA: TGTGCCAGCAGATCACAGGGGGTCGAGCAGTACTTC; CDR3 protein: CASRSQGVEQYF
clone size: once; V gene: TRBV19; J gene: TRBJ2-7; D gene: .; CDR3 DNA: TGTGCCAGTAGTTTCGTGGACAGACCCTACGAGCAGTACTTC; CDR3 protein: CASSFVDRPYEQYF
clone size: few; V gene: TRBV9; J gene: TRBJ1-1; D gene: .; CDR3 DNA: TGTGCCAGCAGCGTCCTCAGTAACACTGAAGCTTTCTTT; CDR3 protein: CASSVLSNTEAFF
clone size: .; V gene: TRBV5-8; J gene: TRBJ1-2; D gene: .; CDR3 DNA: TGTGCCAGCAGCTTTCCCGCTACTAACTATGGCTACACCTTC; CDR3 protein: CASSFPATNYGYTF
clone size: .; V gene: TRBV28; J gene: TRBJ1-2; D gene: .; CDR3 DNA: TGTGCCAGCAATAGCAGATATGGCTACACCTTC; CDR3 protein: CASNSRYGYTF
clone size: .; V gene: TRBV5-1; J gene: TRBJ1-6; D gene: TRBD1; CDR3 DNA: TGCGCCAGCAGCTTGGGAGGGGGCGGTAATTCACCCCTCCACTTT; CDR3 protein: CASSLGGGGNSPLHF
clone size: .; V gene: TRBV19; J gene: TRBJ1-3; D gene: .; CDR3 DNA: TGTGCCAGTAATCCCAGGGGCTCTGGAAACACCATATATTTT; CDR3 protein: CASNPRGSGNTIYF
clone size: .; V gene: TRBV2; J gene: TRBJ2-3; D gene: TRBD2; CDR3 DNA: TGTGCCAGCACGGTTTTAGCGGGAGGGCCTTCTACGTCCTCAGATACGCAGTATTTT; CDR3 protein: CASTVLAGGPSTSSDTQYF
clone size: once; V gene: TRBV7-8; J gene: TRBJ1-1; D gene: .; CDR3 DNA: TGTGCCAGCAGCTTAGATAGTCCCACGAACACTGAAGCTTTCTTT; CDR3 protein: CASSLDSPTNTEAFF
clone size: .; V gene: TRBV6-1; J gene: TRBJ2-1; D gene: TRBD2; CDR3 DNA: TGTGCCAGCTGGCGGGGGGGAGGGGAGCAGTTCTTC; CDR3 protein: CASWRGGGEQFF
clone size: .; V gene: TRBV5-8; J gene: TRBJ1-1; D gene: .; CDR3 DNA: TGTGCCAGCAGCTTGGGATTTCGGGGCACTGAAGCTTTCTTT; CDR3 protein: CASSLGFRGTEAFF
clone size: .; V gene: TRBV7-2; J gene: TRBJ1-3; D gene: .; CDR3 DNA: TGTGCCAGCAGCTCCGAGCCCGGAAACACCATATATTTT; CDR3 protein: CASSSEPGNTIYF
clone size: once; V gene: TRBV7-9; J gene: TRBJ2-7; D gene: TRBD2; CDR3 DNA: TGTGCCAGCAGCCCTAAGGTACGGGAGGGGAGCTACGAGCAGTACTTC; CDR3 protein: CASSPKVREGSYEQYF
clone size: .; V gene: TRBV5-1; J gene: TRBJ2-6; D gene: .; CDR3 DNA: TGCGCCAGCAGCTTGATAGTCTCTGGGGCCAACGTCCTGACTTTC; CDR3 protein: CASSLIVSGANVLTF